This entry lists 11 T cell receptor beta chains sequenced from one sample in a study of control samples from healthy donors and cancer patients. Here immunoSEQ multiplex PCR was the method, and the copy in TCRdb shows in-frame clones only, minus some. The table shows 120,000 to 150,000 clones, with 94% occurring only once. The source material was blood. The receptors derive from a man between 35 and 55 years old in good health.

The rearrangement uses TRBV2 and TRBJ1-1; D is unresolved. Germline lookup yields CDR1 SNHLY and CDR2 FYNNEI. The V end was cut by 7 bases, the J end by 8 bases, with 14 bases between. The CDR3 consists of 12 residues. The CDR3 reads CASTFKLGEAFF. The DNA for the CDR3 is TGTGCCAGCACCTTTAAACTGGGGGAAGCTTTCTTT.

CDR3 in DNA: TGTGCCAGTGGACCCGGAGGGATCTACGAGCAGTACTTC. Translated, it gives CASGPGGIYEQYF. The J gene is TRBJ2-7, the V gene TRBV27, with a tentative D call TRBD2 (6 bases). CDR1 is MNHEY, CDR2 SMNVEV, per germline (reference sequence). Trimming shortened V by 9 bases and J by 3 bases, and 15 bases separated the two germline ends. The CDR3 loop spans 13 amino acids.

The genes are TRBV5-6 and TRBJ2-1, with D hard to call. Germline V gives CDR1 SGHDT, CDR2 YYEEEE. V gave up 0 bases and J gave up 2 bases, with 9 bases separating them. This CDR3 comprises 15 residues. The CDR3 region is CASSLVAGPYNEQFF. CDR3 nucleotides: TGTGCCAGCAGCTTGGTAGCAGGCCCCTACAATGAGCAGTTCTTC.

The CDR3 here is CASRRDRALNTEAFF. The CDR3 bases are TGTGCCAGCAGAAGAGACAGGGCCTTGAACACTGAAGCTTTCTTT. J is TRBJ1-1 and V is TRBV27, with 7 bases aligning to TRBD1. The germline V gene encodes CDR1 MNHEY and CDR2 SMNVEV (reference sequence). V lost 6 bases and J lost 0; bases outside the gene matches: 7. This CDR3 is built from 15 residues.

A few counts support this clone. The chain uses TRBV6-5 and TRBJ2-3; D might be TRBD1 or TRBD2, each matching 5 bases. Germline-derived CDR1 and CDR2 are MNHEY and SVGAGI. The CDR3 loop spans 14 amino acids. V gave up 7 bases and J gave up 2 bases, with 13 bases separating them. The CDR3 DNA sequence: TGTGCCAGCACCCGGGACCTTACCACAGATACGCAGTATTTT. Its protein product is CASTRDLTTDTQYF.

The J gene is TRBJ2-7, the V gene TRBV18, with D perhaps TRBD2 (6 bases). This CDR3 spans 14 amino acids. Trimming stripped 8 bases from V and 1 base from J, with 15 bases between. Germline V gene data show CDR1 as KGHSH and CDR2 as LQKENI. CDR3 residues: CASTQGGWSYEQYF. CDR3 nucleotides: TGTGCCAGCACGCAGGGAGGTTGGTCCTACGAGCAGTACTTC. The whole variable domain, filled in from reference TRBV18 and TRBJ2-7, reads NAGVMQNPRHLVRRRGQEARLRCSPMKGHSHVYWYRQLPEEGLKFMVYLQKENIIDESGMPKERFSAEFPKEGPSILRIQQVVRGDSAAYFCASTQGGWSYEQYFGPGTRLTVT.

The chain combines TRBV9 with TRBJ1-3, with a tentative D call TRBD1 (6 bases). Germline assignment: CDR1 SGDLS and CDR2 YYNGEE. This CDR3 region has 16 residues. V was trimmed by 4 bases and J by 0 bases, leaving 14 bases between them. The CDR3 nucleotides are TGTGCCAGCAGCCCCCAGACAGGCATCTCTGGAAACACCATATATTTT. Protein: CASSPQTGISGNTIYF.

The count of this clone is one. This chain links TRBV24-1 with TRBJ1-5, with 8 bases that match TRBD1. This CDR3 contains 17 residues. The germline V gene encodes CDR1 KGHDR and CDR2 SFDVKD. With 2 bases clipped from V and 7 bases from J, the junction kept 12 bases outside the gene matches. CDR3 DNA sequence: TGTGCCACCAGTGATTCCCAGTTGGACAGGGAGTGGCAGCCCCAGCATTTT. Protein sequence: CATSDSQLDREWQPQHF.

The chain employs TRBV5-1 and TRBJ2-1; 8 bases line up with TRBD2. Germline CDR1 SGHRS, CDR2 YFSETQ. There are 17 residues in the CDR3. V trimming: 4 bases; J trimming: 1 base; junction bases outside the gene matches: 10. The CDR3: CASSVTAGVGSYNEQFF. The DNA of the CDR3 is TGCGCCAGCAGCGTAACAGCGGGAGTGGGGTCCTACAATGAGCAGTTCTTC.

This sequence joins TRBV28 and TRBJ1-5; 7 positions agree with TRBD1. V shed 6 bases, J shed 4 bases, and the junction held 9 bases outside the gene matches. CDR3 length: 15 amino acids. In germline, CDR1 is MDHEN, CDR2 SYDVKM. CDR3 loop: CASSGQGETNQPQHF. Here the CDR3 DNA reads TGTGCCAGCAGCGGCCAGGGGGAAACGAATCAGCCCCAGCATTTT.

The gene calls are TRBV2 and TRBJ1-2, with no clear D. The CDR3 is made up of 15 amino acids. V was cut by 4 bases and J by 3 bases, with 15 bases left in between. The germline gives CDR1 SNHLY, CDR2 FYNNEI. CDR3 in DNA: TGTGCCAGCAGTGTCTCGCAGGCGATTTACTATGGCTACACCTTC. Translated, it gives CASSVSQAIYYGYTF.